The T cell receptor (beta chain) under discussion was sequenced for a study of regulatory T cells in long-lasting Graves disease. Assembly of TCR beta libraries relied on iRepertoire HTBI primers together with Arm-PCR of CDR3 regions. MiXCR, applied by TCRdb to the multiplex PCR reads, yields one record per CDR3 protein. The table records around 480,000 distinct CDR3 sequences, 15% to 20% of them present only once. General study results and limits: Peripheral blood alone, not thyroid tissue, underwent study.

Specified time point: newly diagnosed GD, antithyroid drugs for less than 3 months. There was RNA extracted from PBMCs, and the TCR library was made from it. J gave up 0 bases and V 3 bases, and 4 bases lay outside the gene matches. CDR3 length: 14 residues. Germline CDR1 reads GTSNPN; CDR2 reads SVGIG (reference sequence). For this clonotype: Its antigen is not known.

These same data were also listed under a study on T cells in Graves' hyperthyroidism and ophthalmopathy. In that study: HTBI primers were the set used in a first-round RT-PCR of the TCR CDR3. Most thyroid clonotypes expanded above 0.001 appeared in blood too.

This receptor was obtained from a woman aged 40 to 65 with Graves disease. The chain combines TRBV30 with TRBJ2-7; 8 bases agree with TRBD1. This specimen was peripheral blood mononuclear cells (PBMCs), taken at new diagnosis, from a patient treated with antithyroid drugs. CDR3 sequence (DNA): TGTGCCTGGAGGAGGACAGGGAGCTCCTACGAGCAGTACTTC. It translates to CAWRRTGSSYEQYF.